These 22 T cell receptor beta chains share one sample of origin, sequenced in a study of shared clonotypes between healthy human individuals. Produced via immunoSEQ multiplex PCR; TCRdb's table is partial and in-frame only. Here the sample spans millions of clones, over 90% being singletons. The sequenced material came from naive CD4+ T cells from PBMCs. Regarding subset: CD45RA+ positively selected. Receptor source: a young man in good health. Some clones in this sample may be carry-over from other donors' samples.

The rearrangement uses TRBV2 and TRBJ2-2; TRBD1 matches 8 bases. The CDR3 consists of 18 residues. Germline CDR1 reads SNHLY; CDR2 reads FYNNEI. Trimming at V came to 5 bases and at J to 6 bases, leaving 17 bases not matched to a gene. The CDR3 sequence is CASSRLGPDRGGPGELFF. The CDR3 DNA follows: TGTGCCAGCAGTCGGCTAGGACCTGACAGGGGCGGACCCGGGGAGCTGTTTTTT.

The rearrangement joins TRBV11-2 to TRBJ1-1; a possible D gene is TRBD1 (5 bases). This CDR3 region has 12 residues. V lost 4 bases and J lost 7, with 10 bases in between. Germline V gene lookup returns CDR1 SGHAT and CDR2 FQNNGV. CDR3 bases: TGTGCCAGCAGCTACCGACAGAGTGAAGCTTTCTTT. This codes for CASSYRQSEAFF.

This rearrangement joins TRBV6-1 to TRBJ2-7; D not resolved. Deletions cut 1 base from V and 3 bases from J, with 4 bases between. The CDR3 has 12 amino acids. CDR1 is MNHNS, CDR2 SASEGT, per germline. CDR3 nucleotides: TGTGCCAGCAGTGAAGGATACTACGAGCAGTACTTC. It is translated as CASSEGYYEQYF.

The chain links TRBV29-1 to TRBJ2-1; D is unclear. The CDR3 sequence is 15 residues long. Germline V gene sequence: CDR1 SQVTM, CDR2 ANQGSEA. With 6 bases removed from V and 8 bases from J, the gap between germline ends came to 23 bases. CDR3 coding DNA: TGCAGCGTGAAACCCTTATGGGCCGAGCATTATGAGCAGTTCTTC. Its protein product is CSVKPLWAEHYEQFF.

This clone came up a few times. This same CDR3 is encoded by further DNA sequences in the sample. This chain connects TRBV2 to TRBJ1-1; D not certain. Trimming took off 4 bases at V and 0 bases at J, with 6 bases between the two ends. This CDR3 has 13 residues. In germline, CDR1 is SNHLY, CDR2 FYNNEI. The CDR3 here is CASSAEMNTEAFF. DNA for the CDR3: TGTGCCAGCAGTGCCGAAATGAACACTGAAGCTTTCTTT.

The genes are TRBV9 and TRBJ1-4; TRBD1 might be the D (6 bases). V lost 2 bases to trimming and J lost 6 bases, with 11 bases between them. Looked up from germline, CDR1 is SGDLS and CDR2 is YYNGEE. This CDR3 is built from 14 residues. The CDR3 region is CASSVTGSHEKLFF. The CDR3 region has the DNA TGTGCCAGCAGCGTCACAGGGTCCCATGAAAAACTGTTTTTT.

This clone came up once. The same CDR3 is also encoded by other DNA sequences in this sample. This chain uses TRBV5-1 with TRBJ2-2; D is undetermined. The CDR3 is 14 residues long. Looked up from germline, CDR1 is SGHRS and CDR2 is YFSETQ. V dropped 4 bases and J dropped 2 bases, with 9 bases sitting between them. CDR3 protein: CASSPDPNTGELFF. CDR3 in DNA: TGCGCCAGCAGCCCGGACCCTAACACCGGGGAGCTGTTTTTT.

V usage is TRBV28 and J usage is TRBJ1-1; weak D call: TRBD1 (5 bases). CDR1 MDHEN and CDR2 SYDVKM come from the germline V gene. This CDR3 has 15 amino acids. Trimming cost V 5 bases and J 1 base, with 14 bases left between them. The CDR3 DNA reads TGTGCCAGCAGTCGACAGACAGCTGGGAACACTGAAGCTTTCTTT. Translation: CASSRQTAGNTEAFF.

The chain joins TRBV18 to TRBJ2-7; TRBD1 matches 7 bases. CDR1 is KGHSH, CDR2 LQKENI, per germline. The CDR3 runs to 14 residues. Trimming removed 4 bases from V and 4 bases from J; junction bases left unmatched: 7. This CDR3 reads CASSLYGTDYEQYF. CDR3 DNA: TGTGCCAGCTCACTTTACGGGACAGATTACGAGCAGTACTTC.

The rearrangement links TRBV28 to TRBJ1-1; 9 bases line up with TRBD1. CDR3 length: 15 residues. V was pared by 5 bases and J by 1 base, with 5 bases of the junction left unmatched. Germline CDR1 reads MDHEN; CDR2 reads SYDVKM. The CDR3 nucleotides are TGTGCCAGCAGTCCTGCGGACAGGGGGAACACTGAAGCTTTCTTT. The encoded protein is CASSPADRGNTEAFF.

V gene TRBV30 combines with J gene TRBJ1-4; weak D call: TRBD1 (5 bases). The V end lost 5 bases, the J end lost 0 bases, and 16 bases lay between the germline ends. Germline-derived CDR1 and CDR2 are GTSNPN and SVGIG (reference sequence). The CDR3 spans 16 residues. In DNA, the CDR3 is TGTGCCTGGCGTGGGACGACGGGAGCAACTAATGAAAAACTGTTTTTT. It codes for CAWRGTTGATNEKLFF.

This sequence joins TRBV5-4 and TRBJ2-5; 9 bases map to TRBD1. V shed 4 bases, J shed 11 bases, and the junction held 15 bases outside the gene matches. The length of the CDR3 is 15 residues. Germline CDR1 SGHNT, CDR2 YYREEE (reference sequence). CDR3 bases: TGTGCCAGCAGCCAGATCAAACAGGGGGCCCCTGTGCAGTACTTC. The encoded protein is CASSQIKQGAPVQYF.

CDR3 in amino acids: CASSGPRGRDRDTQYF. CDR3 nucleotides: TGTGCCAGCAGCGGCCCGCGCGGGAGGGATAGGGATACGCAGTATTTT. The J gene is TRBJ2-3, the V gene TRBV9; 9 nucleotides align to TRBD2. Trimming cost V 3 bases and J 6 bases; bases outside gene matches: 11. The CDR3 is 16 amino acids. Germline values: CDR1 SGDLS, CDR2 YYNGEE.

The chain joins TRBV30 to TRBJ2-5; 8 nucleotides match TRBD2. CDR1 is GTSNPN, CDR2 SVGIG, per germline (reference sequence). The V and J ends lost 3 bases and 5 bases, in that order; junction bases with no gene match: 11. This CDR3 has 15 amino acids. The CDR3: CAWRGGAGDWETQYF. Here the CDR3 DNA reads TGTGCCTGGAGGGGGGGAGCGGGAGACTGGGAGACCCAGTACTTC.

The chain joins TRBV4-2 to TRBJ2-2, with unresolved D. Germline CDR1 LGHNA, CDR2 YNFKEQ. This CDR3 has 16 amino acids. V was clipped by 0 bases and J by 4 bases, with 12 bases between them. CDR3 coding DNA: TGTGCCAGCAGCCAAGATCTGAGGCGTCCCACCGGGGAGCTGTTTTTT. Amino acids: CASSQDLRRPTGELFF.

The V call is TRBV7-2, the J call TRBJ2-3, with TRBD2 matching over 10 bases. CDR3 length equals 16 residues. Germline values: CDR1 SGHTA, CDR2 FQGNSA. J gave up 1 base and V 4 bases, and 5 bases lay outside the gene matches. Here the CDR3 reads CASSSWTSGRTDTQYF. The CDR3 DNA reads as TGTGCCAGCAGCTCTTGGACTAGCGGTCGCACAGATACGCAGTATTTT.

CDR3 sequence (DNA): TGTGCCAGCAGCACCATTGGACAGGGTCACCAGCATTTT. This codes for CASSTIGQGHQHF. The V and J genes are TRBV7-2 and TRBJ1-5; 8 nucleotides line up with TRBD1. Trimming at V came to 5 bases and at J to 12 bases, leaving 9 bases not matched to a gene. The CDR3 spans 13 residues. Germline CDR1 SGHTA, CDR2 FQGNSA. Looking up the rest from reference TRBV7-2 and TRBJ1-5 gives the full variable domain: GAGVSQSPSNKVTEKGKDVELRCDPISGHTALYWYRQSLGQGLEFLIYFQGNSAPDKSGLPSDRFSAERTGGSVSTLTIQRTQQEDSAVYLCASSTIGQGHQHFGDGTRLSIL.

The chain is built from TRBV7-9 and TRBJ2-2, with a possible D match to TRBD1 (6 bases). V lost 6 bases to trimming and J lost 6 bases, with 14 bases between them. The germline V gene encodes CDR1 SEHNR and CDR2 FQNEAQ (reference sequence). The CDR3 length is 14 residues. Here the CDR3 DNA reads TGTGCCAGCAGAACCGGGACACCGTCCGGGGAGCTGTTTTTT. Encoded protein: CASRTGTPSGELFF.

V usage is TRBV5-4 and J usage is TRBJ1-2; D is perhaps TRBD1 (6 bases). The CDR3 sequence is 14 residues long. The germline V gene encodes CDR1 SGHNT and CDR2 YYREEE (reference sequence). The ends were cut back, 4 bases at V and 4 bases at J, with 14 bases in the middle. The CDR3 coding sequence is TGTGCCAGCAGCCCGGCGGGGGGCGGCTATGGCTACACCTTC. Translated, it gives CASSPAGGGYGYTF.

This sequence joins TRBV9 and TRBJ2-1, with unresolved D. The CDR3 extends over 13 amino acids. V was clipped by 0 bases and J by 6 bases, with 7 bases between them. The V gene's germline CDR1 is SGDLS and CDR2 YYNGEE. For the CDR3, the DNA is TGTGCCAGCAGCGTAGACTTGACCAATGAGCAGTTCTTC. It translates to CASSVDLTNEQFF.

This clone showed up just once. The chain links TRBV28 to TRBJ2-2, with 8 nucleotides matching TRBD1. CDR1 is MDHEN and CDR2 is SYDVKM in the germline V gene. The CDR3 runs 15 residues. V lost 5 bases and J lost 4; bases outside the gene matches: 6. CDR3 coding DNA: TGTGCCAGCAGTAGTCCAGGGGGCATCACCGGGGAGCTGTTTTTT. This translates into CASSSPGGITGELFF.

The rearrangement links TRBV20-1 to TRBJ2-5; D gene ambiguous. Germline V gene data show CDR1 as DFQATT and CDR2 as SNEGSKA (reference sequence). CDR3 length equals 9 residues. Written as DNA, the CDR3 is TGCAGGATCTCAGAGACCCAGTACTTC. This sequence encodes CRISETQYF.